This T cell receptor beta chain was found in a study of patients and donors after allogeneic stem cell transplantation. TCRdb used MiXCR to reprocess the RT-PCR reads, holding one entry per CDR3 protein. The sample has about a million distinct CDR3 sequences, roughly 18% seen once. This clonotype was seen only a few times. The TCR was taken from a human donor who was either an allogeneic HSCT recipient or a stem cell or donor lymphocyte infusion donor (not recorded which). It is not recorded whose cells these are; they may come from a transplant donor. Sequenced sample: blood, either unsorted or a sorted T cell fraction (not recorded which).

CDR3 region: CASLLENYGYTF. The CDR3, as DNA: TGTGCCAGCCTTCTGGAGAACTATGGCTACACCTTC. This chain uses TRBV12-3 or TRBV12-4 with TRBJ1-2, with unresolved D. The V and J ends lost 8 bases and 2 bases respectively, with 9 bases between them. The length of the CDR3 is 12 residues.